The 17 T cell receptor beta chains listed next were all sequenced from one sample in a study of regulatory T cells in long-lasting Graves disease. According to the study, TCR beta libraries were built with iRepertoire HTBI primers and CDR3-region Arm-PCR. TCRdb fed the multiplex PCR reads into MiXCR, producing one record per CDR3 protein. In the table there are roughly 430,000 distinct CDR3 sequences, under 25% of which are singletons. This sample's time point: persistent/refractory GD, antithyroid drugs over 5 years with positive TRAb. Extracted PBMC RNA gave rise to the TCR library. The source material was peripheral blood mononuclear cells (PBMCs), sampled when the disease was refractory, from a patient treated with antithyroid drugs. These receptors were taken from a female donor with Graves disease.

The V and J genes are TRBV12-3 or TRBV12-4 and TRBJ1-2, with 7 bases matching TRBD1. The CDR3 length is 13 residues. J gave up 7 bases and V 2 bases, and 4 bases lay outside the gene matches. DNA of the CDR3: TGTGCCAGCAGTTTAAACAGGGGCCTTGGCTACACCTTC. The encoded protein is CASSLNRGLGYTF.

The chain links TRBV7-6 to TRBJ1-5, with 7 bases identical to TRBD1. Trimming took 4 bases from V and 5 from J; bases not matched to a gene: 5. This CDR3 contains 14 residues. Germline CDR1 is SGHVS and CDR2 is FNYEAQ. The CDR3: CASSSERGHQPQHF. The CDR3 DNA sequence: TGTGCCAGCAGCTCGGAAAGGGGGCATCAGCCCCAGCATTTT.

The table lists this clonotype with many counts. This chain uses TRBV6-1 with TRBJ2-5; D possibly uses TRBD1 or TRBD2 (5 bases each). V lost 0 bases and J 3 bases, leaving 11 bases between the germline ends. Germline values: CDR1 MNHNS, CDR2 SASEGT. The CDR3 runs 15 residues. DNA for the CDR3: TGTGCCAGCAGTGAAGCATCAGGGAGTAAAGAGACCCAGTACTTC. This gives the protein CASSEASGSKETQYF.

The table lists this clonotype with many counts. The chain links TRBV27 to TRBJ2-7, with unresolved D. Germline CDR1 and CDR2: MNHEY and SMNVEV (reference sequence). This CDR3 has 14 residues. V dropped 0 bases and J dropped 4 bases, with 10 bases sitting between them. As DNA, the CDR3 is TGTGCCAGCAGTTTATCATCTGTACAGTACGAGCAGTACTTC. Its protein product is CASSLSSVQYEQYF.

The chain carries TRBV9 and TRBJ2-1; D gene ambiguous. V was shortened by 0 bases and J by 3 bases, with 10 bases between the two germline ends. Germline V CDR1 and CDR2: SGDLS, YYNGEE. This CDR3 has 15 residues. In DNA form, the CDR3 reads TGTGCCAGCAGCGTAGGTTTGGGCGACTACAATGAGCAGTTCTTC. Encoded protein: CASSVGLGDYNEQFF.

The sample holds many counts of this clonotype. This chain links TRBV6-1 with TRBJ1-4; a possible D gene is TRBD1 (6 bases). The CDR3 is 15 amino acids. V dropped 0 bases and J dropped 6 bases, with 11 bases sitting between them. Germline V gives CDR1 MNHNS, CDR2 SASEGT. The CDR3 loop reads CASSEAPWTDEKLFF. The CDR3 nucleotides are TGTGCCAGCAGTGAAGCGCCCTGGACAGATGAAAAACTGTTTTTT.

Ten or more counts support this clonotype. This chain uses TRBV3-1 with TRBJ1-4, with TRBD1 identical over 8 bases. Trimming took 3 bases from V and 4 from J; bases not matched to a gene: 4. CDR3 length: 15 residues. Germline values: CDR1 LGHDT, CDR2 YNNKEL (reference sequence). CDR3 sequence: CASSQGQASNEKLFF. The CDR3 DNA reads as TGTGCCAGCAGCCAGGGACAGGCGAGTAATGAAAAACTGTTTTTT. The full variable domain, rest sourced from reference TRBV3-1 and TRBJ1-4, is DTAVSQTPKYLVTQMGNDKSIKCEQNLGHDTMYWYKQDSKKFLKIMFSYNNKELIINETVPNRFSPKSPDKAHLNLHINSLELGDSAVYFCASSQGQASNEKLFFGSGTQLSVL.

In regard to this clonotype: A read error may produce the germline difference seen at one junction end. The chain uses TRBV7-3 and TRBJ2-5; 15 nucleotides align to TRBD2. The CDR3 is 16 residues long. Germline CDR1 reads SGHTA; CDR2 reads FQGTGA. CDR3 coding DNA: TGTGCCTGCAGCTTTGGGACTAGCGGGAGGCCGGAGACCCAGTACTTC. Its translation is CACSFGTSGRPETQYF.

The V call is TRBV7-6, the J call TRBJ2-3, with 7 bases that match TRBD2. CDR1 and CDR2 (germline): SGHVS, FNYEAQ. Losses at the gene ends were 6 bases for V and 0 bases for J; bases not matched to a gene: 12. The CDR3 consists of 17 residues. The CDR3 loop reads CASRLGSSGTSTDTQYF. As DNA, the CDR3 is TGTGCCAGCAGACTAGGGTCTAGCGGAACTAGCACAGATACGCAGTATTTT.

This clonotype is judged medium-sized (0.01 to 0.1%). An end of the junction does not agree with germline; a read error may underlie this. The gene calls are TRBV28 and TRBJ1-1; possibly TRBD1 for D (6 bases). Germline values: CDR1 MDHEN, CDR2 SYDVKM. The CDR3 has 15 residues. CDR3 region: CASSQAQGQNTEAFF. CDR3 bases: TGCGCCAGCAGCCAAGCTCAGGGGCAGAACACTGAAGCTTTCTTT.

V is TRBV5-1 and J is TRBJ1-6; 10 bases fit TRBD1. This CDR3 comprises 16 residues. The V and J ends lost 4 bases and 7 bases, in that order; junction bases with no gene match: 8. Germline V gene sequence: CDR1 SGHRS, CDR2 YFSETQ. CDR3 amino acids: CASSIGTGERNSPLHF. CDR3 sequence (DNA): TGCGCCAGCAGCATCGGGACAGGGGAGAGGAATTCACCCCTCCACTTT.

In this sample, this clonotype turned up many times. This chain's CDR3 is CASSHYTGYEQYF. The CDR3 bases are TGTGCCAGCAGCCATTATACAGGGTACGAGCAGTACTTC. This sequence joins TRBV7-2 and TRBJ2-7; possible D gene TRBD1, 6 bases. V was shortened by 5 bases and J by 4 bases, with 12 bases between the two germline ends. The CDR3 is 13 residues long. Germline V gene lookup returns CDR1 SGHTA and CDR2 FQGNSA. Full variable domain (outside the CDR3, taken from reference TRBV7-2 and TRBJ2-7): GAGVSQSPSNKVTEKGKDVELRCDPISGHTALYWYRQSLGQGLEFLIYFQGNSAPDKSGLPSDRFSAERTGGSVSTLTIQRTQQEDSAVYLCASSHYTGYEQYFGPGTRLTVT.

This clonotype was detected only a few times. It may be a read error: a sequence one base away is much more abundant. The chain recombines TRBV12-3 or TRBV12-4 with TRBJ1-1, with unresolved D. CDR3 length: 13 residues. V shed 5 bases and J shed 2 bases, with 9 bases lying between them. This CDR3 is CASSNGENTEAFF. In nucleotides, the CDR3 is TGTGCCAGCAGTAATGGGGAAAACACTGAAGCTTTCTTT.

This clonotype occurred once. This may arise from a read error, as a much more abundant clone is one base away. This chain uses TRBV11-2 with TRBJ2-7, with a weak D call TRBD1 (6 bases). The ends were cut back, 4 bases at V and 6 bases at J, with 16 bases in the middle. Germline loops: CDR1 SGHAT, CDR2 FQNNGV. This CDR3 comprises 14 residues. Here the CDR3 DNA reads TGTGCCAGCAGCTCCGGGGCAGGGGCTGGCGAGCAGTACTTC. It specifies CASSSGAGAGEQYF.

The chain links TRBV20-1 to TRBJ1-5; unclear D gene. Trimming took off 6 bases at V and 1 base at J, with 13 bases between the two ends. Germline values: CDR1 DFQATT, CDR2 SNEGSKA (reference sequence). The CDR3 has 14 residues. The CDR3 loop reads CSAKEGISNQPQHF. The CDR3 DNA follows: TGCAGTGCCAAGGAGGGCATAAGCAATCAGCCCCAGCATTTT.

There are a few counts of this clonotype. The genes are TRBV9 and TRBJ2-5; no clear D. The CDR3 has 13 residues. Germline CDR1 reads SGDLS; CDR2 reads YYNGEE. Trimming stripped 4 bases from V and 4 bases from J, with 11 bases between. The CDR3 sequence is CASSPSMGETQYF. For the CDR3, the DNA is TGTGCCAGCAGCCCTTCGATGGGAGAGACCCAGTACTTC. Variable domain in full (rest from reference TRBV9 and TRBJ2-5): DSGVTQTPKHLITATGQRVTLRCSPRSGDLSVYWYQQSLDQGLQFLIQYYNGEERAKGNILERFSAQQFPDLHSELNLSSLELGDSALYFCASSPSMGETQYFGPGTRLLVL.

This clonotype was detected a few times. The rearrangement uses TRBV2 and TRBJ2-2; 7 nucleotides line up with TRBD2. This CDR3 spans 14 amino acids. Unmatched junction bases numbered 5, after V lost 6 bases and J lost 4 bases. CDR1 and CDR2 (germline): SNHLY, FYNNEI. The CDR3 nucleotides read TGTGCCAGCAGGGCACTAGCGACCACCGGGGAGCTGTTTTTT. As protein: CASRALATTGELFF.